This TCR beta chain is from a study of T cells in Graves' hyperthyroidism and ophthalmopathy. Germline assignment: CDR1 MRHNA and CDR2 SNTAGT. Deletions cut 4 bases from V and 6 bases from J, with 13 bases between. The CDR3 extends over 13 amino acids. This clonotype was seen only a few times. It was RNA transcripts that yielded the amplified TCR beta CDR3 regions. When the TCR CDR3 underwent first-round RT-PCR, the HTBI primer set was used. MiXCR, run by TCRdb on the multiplex PCR reads, gives a single entry per CDR3 protein. In the table there are hundreds of thousands of distinct CDR3 sequences, 14% of which are singletons.

The TCR was taken from a woman aged 30 to 39 with Graves' hyperthyroidism. Sequenced material: blood. This sequence joins TRBV6-4 and TRBJ2-7; D gene unclear. This CDR3 is CASSASYGGEQYF. DNA for the CDR3: TGTGCCAGCAGTGCTTCGTACGGCGGCGAGCAGTACTTC.